The rows below give T cell receptor beta chains drawn from one sample of a study of blood T cell repertoires in COVID-19. TCRdb's copy holds only in-frame clones and misses some; the assay was immunoSEQ multiplex PCR. The table has some 400,000 clones, around 87% seen once. The sequenced sample was peripheral blood. The receptors come from a woman between 25 and 40 years old with COVID-19, enrolled during active disease. Both conserved end residues are part of each CDR3. A D gene is named only where the DNA matches it firmly. Not every row has a clone size; where given, it reads once, few, many or a size class.

clone size	V gene	D gene	J gene	CDR3 DNA	CDR3 protein
few	TRBV7-9	NA	TRBJ1-1	TGTGCCAGCAGTTTCGCGGAGAACACTGAAGCTTTCTTT	CASSFAENTEAFF
NA	TRBV9	NA	TRBJ1-3	TGTGCCAGCAGCGCGGTCGGCAGGCAATCGGGAAACACCATATATTTT	CASSAVGRQSGNTIYF
once	TRBV4-1	TRBD2	TRBJ2-1	TGCGCCAGCAGCCAAGGGACTAGCGGCCACAATGAGCAGTTCTTC	CASSQGTSGHNEQFF
NA	TRBV6-2/TRBV6-3	NA	TRBJ1-6	TGTGCCAGCAGCCTCCGACAGGACAGACCCAATTCACCCCTCCACTTT	CASSLRQDRPNSPLHF
NA	TRBV28	NA	TRBJ2-1	TGTGCCAGCAGTTTAAGGGACTGGAGCTACAATGAGCAGTTCTTC	CASSLRDWSYNEQFF
NA	TRBV28	TRBD1	TRBJ1-5	TGTGCCAGCAGCCGACAGGGGGCCTTTCAGCCCCAGCATTTT	CASSRQGAFQPQHF
NA	TRBV6-2/TRBV6-3	TRBD1	TRBJ2-7	TGTGCCAGCAGTACACAGGGGGCGTTCTACGAGCAGTACTTC	CASSTQGAFYEQYF
NA	TRBV4-3	TRBD2	TRBJ2-1	TGCGCCAGCAGCCAAACTCCCACTAGCGGGAGTAACGATGAGCAGTTCTTC	CASSQTPTSGSNDEQFF
NA	TRBV15	TRBD2	TRBJ2-7	TGTGCCACCAGCACTAATAGCGGGAGGGCCCTCCACGAGCAGTACTTC	CATSTNSGRALHEQYF
NA	TRBV4-1	NA	TRBJ2-7	TGCGCCAGCAGCCCGTCCGACCAGGCCAGGAGGGAGCAGTACTTC	CASSPSDQARREQYF
NA	TRBV5-5	NA	TRBJ2-2	TGTGCCAGCAGCCCCACTGCGGGGACCGGGGAGCTGTTTTTT	CASSPTAGTGELFF
NA	TRBV30	NA	TRBJ1-6	TGTGCCTGGAGTGTAGCGGACAGTTCACCCCTCCACTTT	CAWSVADSSPLHF
NA	TRBV6-5	TRBD2	TRBJ2-1	TGTGCCAGCAGTAGTAGCGGGAGGATCTATGAGCAGTTCTTC	CASSSSGRIYEQFF
NA	TRBV5-1	NA	TRBJ2-1	TGCGCCAGCAGCTTGTGGGGAGCCAATGAGCAGTTCTTC	CASSLWGANEQFF
NA	TRBV5-1	TRBD2	TRBJ2-1	TGCGCCAGCAGCATCGGCTCCCGCGGGAGGGTTGAGAAAAATGAGCAGTTCTTC	CASSIGSRGRVEKNEQFF
NA	TRBV18	TRBD1	TRBJ1-1	TGTGCCAGCTCAGGACAGGGCAACACTGAAGCTTTCTTT	CASSGQGNTEAFF
NA	TRBV27	NA	TRBJ1-3	TGTGCCAGCTCAATCGAATCCCATGGGGCGCAGGGAAACACCATATATTTT	CASSIESHGAQGNTIYF
NA	TRBV5-1	TRBD2	TRBJ2-7	TGCGCCAGCAGCCAACTAGCGGGAGGGGCCTACGAGCAGTACTTC	CASSQLAGGAYEQYF
NA	TRBV5-4	TRBD2	TRBJ2-1	TGTGCCCAAGCGGGAGGTGATTACAATGAGCAGTTCTTC	CAQAGGDYNEQFF
NA	TRBV9	NA	TRBJ1-1	TGTGCCAGCAGCCCCCCGGGGGGGAACACTGAAGCTTTCTTT	CASSPPGGNTEAFF
NA	TRBV21-1	NA	TRBJ1-5	TGTGCCAGCAGCAAAGGACATAGCAATCAGCCCCAGCATTTT	CASSKGHSNQPQHF
NA	TRBV30	NA	TRBJ2-2	TGTGCCTGGAGTGTACAGACCTTAACCGGGGAGCTGTTTTTT	CAWSVQTLTGELFF
few	TRBV28	NA	TRBJ2-2	TGTGCCAGCAGTTTACTGTGGGGGCAGGGGGGCTACACCGGGGAGCTGTTTTTT	CASSLLWGQGGYTGELFF
NA	TRBV7-3	TRBD2	TRBJ2-2	TGTGCCAGCAGCTTATTCGCTAGCGGGGTCGACACCGGGGAGCTGTTTTTT	CASSLFASGVDTGELFF
NA	TRBV27	NA	TRBJ2-5	TGTGCCAGCAGTTCCGGGATGGCCCTCCCTGAGACCCAGTACTTC	CASSSGMALPETQYF
NA	TRBV7-9	NA	TRBJ2-5	TGTGCCAGCAGCTTAGACTCTCGTGAGACCCAGTACTTC	CASSLDSRETQYF
NA	TRBV4-1	TRBD2	TRBJ2-7	TGCGCCAGCAGCCACAATCTAGGAAGCGGGAGGGCCTCGGGAGAGCAGTACTTC	CASSHNLGSGRASGEQYF
NA	TRBV5-6	TRBD1	TRBJ2-1	TGTGCCAGCAGCCTTATTACCGGGACAGGTCAGTTCTTC	CASSLITGTGQFF
NA	TRBV10-3	NA	TRBJ1-5	TGTGCCATCAGTGAGCAAGGAGGACAGCCCCAGCATTTT	CAISEQGGQPQHF
NA	TRBV28	TRBD1	TRBJ1-2	TGTGCCAGCAGTTTCCCGACAGGGGGTAGAAGGAACTATGGCTACACCTTC	CASSFPTGGRRNYGYTF
NA	TRBV5-1	NA	TRBJ2-5	TGCGCCAGCAGGGCTGGCGGGGTCCGGGCGGAGACCCAGTACTTC	CASRAGGVRAETQYF
NA	TRBV15	NA	TRBJ2-1	TGTGCCACCAGCAGAGACCCCAGTCATGAGCAGTTCTTC	CATSRDPSHEQFF
NA	TRBV25-1	NA	TRBJ2-3	TGTGCCAGCAGTACGAGGGAGGCTCAAGATACGCAGTATTTT	CASSTREAQDTQYF
NA	TRBV7-3	NA	TRBJ1-1	TGTGCCAGCAGCTTAATGCCAGGGCGGGGGACTGAAGCTTTCTTT	CASSLMPGRGTEAFF
NA	TRBV5-6	TRBD2	TRBJ2-7	TGTGCCAGCAGCTCGGGACTAGGACACTACGAGCAGTACTTC	CASSSGLGHYEQYF
NA	TRBV5-6	NA	TRBJ1-1	TGTGCCAGCAGCCCGGTGACAAGGAACACTGAAGCTTTCTTT	CASSPVTRNTEAFF
NA	TRBV5-5	NA	TRBJ1-3	TGTGCCAGCAGCTTGGCCCCTAAGATATATTTT	CASSLAPKIYF
NA	TRBV4-3	NA	TRBJ2-7	TGCGCCAGCAGCCAAGGAGGGGGGGCGCTCTACGAGCAGTACTTC	CASSQGGGALYEQYF
NA	TRBV18	NA	TRBJ1-1	TGTGCCAGCTCGGCCAGGGAGAACACTGAAGCTTTCTTT	CASSARENTEAFF
NA	TRBV5-4	NA	TRBJ2-7	TGTGCCACTGGGGCAGGCCTCTCCTACGAGCAGTACTTC	CATGAGLSYEQYF
few	TRBV4-2	TRBD2	TRBJ2-7	TGTGCCAGCAGCCAAGATGGGACTAGCGGGAGGGCCTACGAGCAGTACTTC	CASSQDGTSGRAYEQYF